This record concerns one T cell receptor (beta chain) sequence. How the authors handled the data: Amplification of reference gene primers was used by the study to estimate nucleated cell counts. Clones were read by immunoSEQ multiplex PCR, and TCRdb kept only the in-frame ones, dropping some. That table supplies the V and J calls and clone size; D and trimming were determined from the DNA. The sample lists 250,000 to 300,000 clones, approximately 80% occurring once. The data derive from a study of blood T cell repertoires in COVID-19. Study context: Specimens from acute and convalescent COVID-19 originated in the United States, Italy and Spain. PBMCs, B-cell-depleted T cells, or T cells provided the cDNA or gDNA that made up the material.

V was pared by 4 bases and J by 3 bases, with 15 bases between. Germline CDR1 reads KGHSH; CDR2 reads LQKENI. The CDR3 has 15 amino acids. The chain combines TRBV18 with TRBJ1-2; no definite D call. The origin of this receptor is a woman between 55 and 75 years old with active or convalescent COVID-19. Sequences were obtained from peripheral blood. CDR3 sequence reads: CASSLPRIGDYGYTF. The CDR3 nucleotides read TGTGCCAGCTCACTTCCCAGGATCGGCGACTATGGCTACACCTTC.